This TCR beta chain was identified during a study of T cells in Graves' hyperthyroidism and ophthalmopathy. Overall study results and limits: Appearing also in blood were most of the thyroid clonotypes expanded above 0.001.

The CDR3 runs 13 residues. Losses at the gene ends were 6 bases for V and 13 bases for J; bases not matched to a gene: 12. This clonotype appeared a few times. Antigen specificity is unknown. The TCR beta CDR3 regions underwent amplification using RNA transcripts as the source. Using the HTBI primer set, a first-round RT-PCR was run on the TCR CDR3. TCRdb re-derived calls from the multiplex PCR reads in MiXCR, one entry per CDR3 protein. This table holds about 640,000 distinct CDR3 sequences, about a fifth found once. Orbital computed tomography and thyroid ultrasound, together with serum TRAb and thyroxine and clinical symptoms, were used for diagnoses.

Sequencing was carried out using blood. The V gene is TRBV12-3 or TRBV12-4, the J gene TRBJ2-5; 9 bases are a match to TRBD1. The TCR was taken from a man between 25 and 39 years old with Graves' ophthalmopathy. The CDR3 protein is CASSTTGGAPPYF. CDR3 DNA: TGTGCCAGCAGCACGACAGGGGGAGCCCCCCCGTACTTC.